This is a list of T cell receptor beta chains from one sample in a study of identical twins. TCRdb re-called the 5' RACE reads through MiXCR, storing one row per CDR3 protein. The table has 200,000 to 250,000 distinct CDR3 sequences, 7.5% seen once. These data are also associated with another study on yellow fever vaccine responses in identical twins.

Material for sequencing was memory (CD45RO+) T cells sorted from blood. These receptors were collected from a woman under 30 in good health. Each CDR3 is given with its conserved first and last residue. Fields, in order: clone size, V gene, J gene, D gene, CDR3 protein, CDR3 DNA. The D gene is left open where the match is weak. Some rows have no size entry. The others give once, few or many, or a class for an expanded clone.

size: many; V: TRBV7-2; J: TRBJ2-1; D: -; CDR3: CASSLVGASNEQFF; DNA: TGTGCCAGCAGCTTAGTGGGGGCTAGCAATGAGCAGTTCTTC
size: -; V: TRBV27; J: TRBJ2-7; D: TRBD1; CDR3: CASSFLDRVYEQYF; DNA: TGTGCCAGCAGCTTTCTTGACAGGGTCTACGAGCAGTACTTC
size: many; V: TRBV27; J: TRBJ2-3; D: -; CDR3: CASSHDTDTQYF; DNA: TGTGCCAGCAGTCACGATACAGATACGCAGTATTTT
size: -; V: TRBV20-1; J: TRBJ2-5; D: -; CDR3: CSARAGAGRETQYF; DNA: TGCAGTGCTAGAGCGGGGGCAGGGAGAGAGACCCAGTACTTC
size: few; V: TRBV27; J: TRBJ2-1; D: -; CDR3: CASSLLVFGAVNEQFF; DNA: TGTGCCAGCAGTTTACTCGTTTTCGGGGCGGTCAATGAGCAGTTCTTC
size: many; V: TRBV5-1; J: TRBJ2-1; D: -; CDR3: CASREGMEVYNEQFF; DNA: TGCGCCAGCAGGGAAGGAATGGAGGTATACAATGAGCAGTTCTTC
size: few; V: TRBV27; J: TRBJ1-1; D: -; CDR3: CASHKSLGAATEAFF; DNA: TGTGCCAGTCACAAATCTCTGGGGGCCGCCACTGAAGCTTTCTTT
size: -; V: TRBV2; J: TRBJ2-1; D: TRBD2; CDR3: CASSVVSGAYNEQFF; DNA: TGTGCCAGCAGTGTTGTTAGCGGGGCCTACAATGAGCAGTTCTTC
size: -; V: TRBV7-9; J: TRBJ2-7; D: TRBD1; CDR3: CASSLWRDRGSFEQYF; DNA: TGTGCCAGCAGCTTATGGAGGGACAGGGGGTCTTTCGAGCAGTACTTC
size: -; V: TRBV5-7; J: TRBJ2-4; D: -; CDR3: CASSRGLLGIQKNIQYF; DNA: TGTGCCAGCAGCCGCGGGCTCCTCGGGATCCAGAAGAACATTCAGTACTTC
size: many; V: TRBV2; J: TRBJ1-5; D: -; CDR3: CASSEARRSNQPQHF; DNA: TGTGCCAGCAGTGAAGCCAGAAGGAGCAATCAGCCCCAGCATTTT
size: many; V: TRBV20-1; J: TRBJ2-2; D: TRBD2; CDR3: CSARAGGPKYTGELFF; DNA: TGCAGTGCTAGGGCGGGGGGCCCCAAATACACCGGGGAGCTGTTTTTT
size: many; V: TRBV5-1; J: TRBJ2-3; D: TRBD2; CDR3: CASSGGLVGDTQYF; DNA: TGCGCCAGCAGCGGGGGACTAGTCGGGGATACGCAGTATTTT
size: few; V: TRBV21-1; J: TRBJ2-3; D: -; CDR3: CASSNEKGQGLDTQYF; DNA: TGTGCCAGCAGCAATGAAAAGGGGCAGGGATTGGATACGCAGTATTTT
size: many; V: TRBV7-9; J: TRBJ2-7; D: -; CDR3: CASSPEISYEQYF; DNA: TGTGCCAGCAGCCCGGAGATCTCCTACGAGCAGTACTTC
size: few; V: TRBV20-1; J: TRBJ2-3; D: -; CDR3: CSAPPTYTDTQYF; DNA: TGCAGTGCACCGCCAACATACACAGATACGCAGTATTTT
size: many; V: TRBV14; J: TRBJ2-1; D: TRBD2; CDR3: CASSQVGGGPSKFF; DNA: TGTGCCAGCAGCCAAGTTGGCGGGGGGCCTTCAAAGTTCTTC
size: -; V: TRBV4-2; J: TRBJ1-3; D: TRBD1; CDR3: CASSPYPTGGSGNTIYF; DNA: TGTGCCAGCAGCCCCTACCCGACAGGGGGCTCTGGAAACACCATATATTTT
size: many; V: TRBV7-6; J: TRBJ2-7; D: -; CDR3: CASSWDASYEQYF; DNA: TGTGCCAGCAGCTGGGATGCATCCTACGAGCAGTACTTC
size: many; V: TRBV3-1; J: TRBJ1-6; D: -; CDR3: CASSQQGRDSPLHF; DNA: TGTGCCAGCAGCCAGCAGGGGAGGGATTCACCCCTCCACTTT
size: many; V: TRBV27; J: TRBJ1-4; D: -; CDR3: CASSSLRTDRNEKLFF; DNA: TGTGCCAGCAGTTCCCTCCGGACAGACAGAAATGAAAAACTGTTTTTT
size: few; V: TRBV20-1; J: TRBJ1-3; D: TRBD1; CDR3: CSARTGVSGNTIYF; DNA: TGCAGTGCTAGGACAGGGGTCTCTGGAAACACCATATATTTT
size: many; V: TRBV5-5; J: TRBJ2-5; D: -; CDR3: CASSLAVAKYQETQYF; DNA: TGTGCCAGCAGCTTGGCCGTGGCCAAGTACCAAGAGACCCAGTACTTC
size: few; V: TRBV6-5; J: TRBJ2-3; D: -; CDR3: CASSSPGGRSDTQYF; DNA: TGTGCCAGCAGTTCGCCGGGGGGCCGATCAGATACGCAGTATTTT
size: few; V: TRBV6-1; J: TRBJ2-7; D: -; CDR3: CASGGAASYEQYF; DNA: TGTGCCAGTGGGGGAGCGGCCTCCTACGAGCAGTACTTC
size: many; V: TRBV20-1; J: TRBJ2-7; D: -; CDR3: CSASIGGPIEEQYF; DNA: TGCAGTGCCAGTATTGGGGGCCCTATAGAGGAGCAGTACTTC
size: -; V: TRBV7-2; J: TRBJ2-3; D: TRBD2; CDR3: CASSLALAGHTSTDTQYF; DNA: TGTGCCAGCAGCTTAGCCCTAGCGGGACACACTAGCACAGATACGCAGTATTTT
size: few; V: TRBV5-1; J: TRBJ2-1; D: -; CDR3: CASSSREGLYNEQFF; DNA: TGCGCCAGCAGCTCCCGTGAGGGCTTATACAATGAGCAGTTCTTC
size: few; V: TRBV20-1; J: TRBJ2-5; D: -; CDR3: CSARDRLSKRETQYF; DNA: TGCAGTGCTAGAGATCGACTCTCGAAAAGAGAGACCCAGTACTTC
size: few; V: TRBV7-8; J: TRBJ1-1; D: TRBD1; CDR3: CASSSRGAQGANTEAFF; DNA: TGTGCCAGCAGCTCCCGAGGGGCACAGGGGGCGAACACTGAAGCTTTCTTT
size: many; V: TRBV5-1; J: TRBJ2-7; D: TRBD2; CDR3: CASSLGLAGDYEQYF; DNA: TGCGCCAGCAGCTTGGGGCTAGCGGGGGACTACGAGCAGTACTTC
size: many; V: TRBV12-3/TRBV12-4; J: TRBJ2-2; D: TRBD1; CDR3: CASSLGQGGTGELFF; DNA: TGTGCCAGCAGTTTAGGACAGGGTGGAACCGGGGAGCTGTTTTTT
size: -; V: TRBV5-1; J: TRBJ2-2; D: -; CDR3: CASSLGAGIIGELFF; DNA: TGCGCCAGCAGCTTGGGAGCCGGAATCATCGGGGAGCTGTTTTTT
size: few; V: TRBV29-1; J: TRBJ2-1; D: TRBD2; CDR3: CSGRSSGGNYNEQFF; DNA: TGCAGCGGCCGATCGAGCGGGGGAAACTACAATGAGCAGTTCTTC
size: -; V: TRBV9; J: TRBJ1-2; D: TRBD1; CDR3: CASSVTAGTGDHYGYTF; DNA: TGTGCCAGCAGCGTTACGGCCGGGACAGGGGATCACTATGGCTACACCTTC
size: many; V: TRBV4-3; J: TRBJ2-3; D: TRBD2; CDR3: CASSQELAGGPSTDTQYF; DNA: TGCGCCAGCAGCCAAGAACTAGCGGGAGGGCCCTCTACAGATACGCAGTATTTT
size: few; V: TRBV7-2; J: TRBJ1-4; D: -; CDR3: CASSLTGINEKLFF; DNA: TGTGCCAGCAGCTTAACAGGGATTAATGAAAAACTGTTTTTT
size: few; V: TRBV10-3; J: TRBJ2-5; D: -; CDR3: CAISESTGGKTQYF; DNA: TGTGCCATCAGTGAGTCGACAGGTGGGAAGACCCAGTACTTC
size: many; V: TRBV12-3/TRBV12-4; J: TRBJ2-2; D: -; CDR3: CASTARSPGPNTGELFF; DNA: TGTGCCAGCACCGCTAGATCTCCGGGACCAAACACCGGGGAGCTGTTTTTT
size: -; V: TRBV9; J: TRBJ2-1; D: -; CDR3: CASSPQGLDLDEQFF; DNA: TGTGCCAGCAGCCCCCAGGGACTGGATTTGGATGAGCAGTTCTTC
size: many; V: TRBV4-1; J: TRBJ2-1; D: -; CDR3: CASSQGPETNEQFF; DNA: TGCGCCAGCAGCCAAGGTCCAGAGACCAATGAGCAGTTCTTC
size: many; V: TRBV7-2; J: TRBJ2-6; D: -; CDR3: CASFKRSGANVLTF; DNA: TGTGCCAGCTTTAAGAGATCTGGGGCCAACGTCCTGACTTTC
size: few; V: TRBV3-1; J: TRBJ1-1; D: -; CDR3: CASSSPLGGGAFF; DNA: TGTGCCAGCAGCTCCCCCCTTGGCGGGGGGGCTTTCTTT
size: few; V: TRBV5-6; J: TRBJ2-5; D: -; CDR3: CASSSILEKGGKTQYF; DNA: TGTGCCAGCAGCTCCATATTGGAGAAAGGTGGGAAGACCCAGTACTTC
size: few; V: TRBV29-1; J: TRBJ2-1; D: -; CDR3: CSVDRLQSYNEQFF; DNA: TGCAGCGTTGATAGGTTGCAGTCCTACAATGAGCAGTTCTTC
size: -; V: TRBV10-3; J: TRBJ2-5; D: -; CDR3: CAISSGKETQYF; DNA: TGTGCCATCTCGTCTGGAAAAGAGACCCAGTACTTC
size: many; V: TRBV14; J: TRBJ2-1; D: -; CDR3: CASSREVRLFF; DNA: TGTGCCAGCAGCCGAGAAGTAAGATTGTTCTTC
size: once; V: TRBV5-4; J: TRBJ1-4; D: -; CDR3: CASSLGSGLGKLFF; DNA: TGTGCCAGCAGCCTGGGCTCTGGGTTGGGAAAACTGTTTTTT
size: few; V: TRBV11-1; J: TRBJ2-5; D: -; CDR3: CASSLSPGTLETQYF; DNA: TGTGCCAGCAGCTTATCTCCAGGCACCTTAGAGACCCAGTACTTC
size: -; V: TRBV9; J: TRBJ1-2; D: -; CDR3: CASSGPRGVYGYTF; DNA: TGTGCCAGCAGCGGTCCTCGGGGTGTTTATGGCTACACCTTC
size: few; V: TRBV25-1; J: TRBJ2-5; D: TRBD2; CDR3: CASSAAGETETQYF; DNA: TGTGCCAGCAGTGCGGCGGGAGAGACGGAGACCCAGTACTTC
size: -; V: TRBV29-1; J: TRBJ1-2; D: TRBD1; CDR3: CSAGQVNGYTF; DNA: TGCAGCGCCGGACAGGTGAATGGCTACACCTTC
size: -; V: TRBV29-1; J: TRBJ2-5; D: -; CDR3: CSVVGGGLVGETQYF; DNA: TGCAGCGTTGTGGGGGGGGGCCTCGTCGGAGAGACCCAGTACTTC
size: few; V: TRBV29-1; J: TRBJ1-3; D: -; CDR3: CSVALSMNTIYF; DNA: TGCAGCGTTGCCCTCTCGATGAACACCATATATTTT